This TCR beta chain was sequenced for a study of early T cells in non-severe SARS-CoV-2 infection. Study overall: Chains were unpaired, as sequencing was done on bulk RNA from unsorted whole blood.

Findings and limits, study-wide: Private and CD4 specificities were missed by VDJdb matching, which favored anti-spike CD8 responses.

From germline, CDR1 is SNHLY and CDR2 FYNNEI. This CDR3 contains 13 residues. Trimming removed 7 bases from V and 3 bases from J, with 13 bases in between. This clonotype was seen repeatedly, ten times or more. Its cognate antigen is unknown. The TCR library protocol was used to attach unique molecular identifiers. These identifiers were attached to individual cDNA molecules. One entry per CDR3 protein results from TCRdb running MiXCR on the 5' RACE reads. The sample yields about 80,000 distinct CDR3 sequences, approximately 11% seen once. This chain joins TRBV2 and TRBJ2-7, with D possibly being TRBD1 (7 bases). Sequencing was done on a sample of whole blood. This clonotype was obtained from an adult who was a healthcare worker with PCR-confirmed SARS-CoV-2 infection or an uninfected control (not recorded which). Written as DNA, the CDR3 is TGTGCCAGCAATCGACAGGGAGGCTACGAGCAGTACTTC. This codes for CASNRQGGYEQYF. The complete variable domain, with remaining parts taken from reference TRBV2 and TRBJ2-7, reads EPEVTQTPSHQVTQMGQEVILRCVPISNHLYFYWYRQILGQKVEFLVSFYNNEISEKSEIFDDQFSVERPDGSNFTLKIRSTKLEDSAMYFCASNRQGGYEQYFGPGTRLTVT.